The clone carrying this TCR beta chain was counted only a few times. Its antigen is unknown. Molecular barcoding with unique molecular identifiers was used for the TCRbeta library. TCRdb called the PCR reads again in MiXCR, with one record for every CDR3 protein. Found here are about 300,000 distinct CDR3 sequences, roughly 7.8% of them singletons; the top ten hold 8.5% to 9.5%. This entry is derived from a study of T-cell reconstitution after alpha-beta-depleted transplantation in children. The study's findings and limits: From newly produced T cells came most of the T-cell counts and diversity one year after transplant.

Trimming left V 1 base short and J 3 bases short, with 14 bases between. Germline values: CDR1 SGHRS, CDR2 YFSETQ. The CDR3 runs 16 residues. The material sequenced was peripheral blood, taken 360 days after TCRalphabeta/CD19-depleted stem cell transplant. J is TRBJ2-1 and V is TRBV5-1; the D gene is possibly TRBD1 (7 bases). The receptor was isolated from a female patient aged 2-9 years who had a stem cell transplant for Fanconi anemia, so the T cells may come from the graft donor. The CDR3 region has the DNA TGCGCCAGCAGCTTGAGACCGGGGGACAGCTACAATGAGCAGTTCTTC. Translation gives CASSLRPGDSYNEQFF.